This entry is about one T cell receptor beta chain. This clonotype was detected only a few times. Its antigen is still unknown. Per-base quality was not reported, and no clone a single base away is much larger than it. The data belong to a study of early T cells in non-severe SARS-CoV-2 infection (dated by TCRdb to about 2021). Regarding the research as a whole: Bulk RNA from unsorted whole blood was used for TCR sequencing, so alpha and beta chains could not be paired.

CDR3 length: 13 amino acids, cysteine to phenylalanine. The read is trimmed to its CDR3 DNA, 39 bases read in frame from base 1. A distance of 17 bases separates the germline ends of V and J, which lose 8 bases and 7 bases respectively. Taken from the germline V gene, the CDR1 and CDR2 loops are MDHEN and SYDVKM. A case-control design nested within a healthcare worker cohort in London, UK, was used, with weekly nasopharyngeal swab PCR tests and blood sampling performed. Healthcare workers were recruited during the week of the UK lockdown, between 23 and 31 March 2020, and followed weekly for up to about 16 weeks. Library preparation was by 5' RACE. The sequencer was a NextSeq 500. Unique molecular identifiers were attached to individual cDNA molecules in the TCR library protocol so that sequencing error and PCR bias could be corrected. Both TCR alpha and beta chains were sequenced, and tight co-correlation was observed between alpha and beta sequence abundances in each sample. As for the authors' bioinformatics: Decombinator V4 was used to annotate the V gene, J gene and CDR3 of the TCR sequences. Expanded TCRs were defined as changing significantly between any two time points under a Poisson model with p below 0.0001. Abundances of TCRs were expressed as counts per million after normalisation to the total number of TCRs sequenced in each sample. MAIT TCRs were defined by TRAV1-2 paired with TRAJ12, TRAJ20 or TRAJ33, and iNKT TCRs by TRAV10 paired with TRAJ18. VDJdb, accessed 1 November 2021, was searched for CMV, EBV and SARS-CoV-2 annotated TCRs, excluding TCRs annotated for multiple antigens. TCRdb trimmed the raw reads at Q25, called clones with MiXCR and kept productive beta chains. Every entry covers one CDR3 protein and lists the most common genes and DNA from its rows. These V and J calls rely on TCRdb rather than the paper's analysis. The sample contains some 77,000 distinct CDR3 sequences, about 15% of them found a single time. The ten biggest clones cover about 3.1% of the sample.

The paper's findings and limits, for the study overall: VDJdb matching was skewed toward anti-spike CD8 responses and likely underestimated virus-specific expansions by missing private and CD4 specificities.

Material for sequencing was whole blood. Here the chain combines TRBV28 and TRBJ1-1, with the D gene not confidently named. The sequence derives from an adult who was a healthcare worker with PCR-confirmed SARS-CoV-2 infection or an uninfected control (not recorded which). The sequence in DNA is TGTGCCAGCGTTATTTCTCCGGGGATTGAAGCTTTCTTT. This is translated as CASVISPGIEAFF.